This is a list of T cell receptor beta chains from one sample in a study of shared clonotypes between healthy human individuals. The method was immunoSEQ multiplex PCR; TCRdb's version includes in-frame clones alone and lacks a portion of them. The repertoire holds around 1.9 million clones, just over 90% seen once, with more than 1.5% in the top ten. Sequencing was performed on naive CD8+ T cells from PBMCs. Receptors were obtained from a young man in good health. Some clones in this sample may be carry-over from other donors' samples. Both conserved end residues are part of each CDR3. A D gene is named only where the DNA matches it firmly. Size tells how often a clone was seen (once, few, many) or the class of an expanded clone, and some rows leave it out.

NA,TRBD1,TRBV4-1,TRBJ2-5,TGCGCCAGCAGCCAAGCCCGGACAGGTGAAGAGACCCAGTACTTC,CASSQARTGEETQYF
NA,NA,TRBV7-9,TRBJ2-7,TGTGCCAGCAGCTTAAGCCAGTACGAGCAGTACTTC,CASSLSQYEQYF
NA,TRBD1,TRBV2,TRBJ1-4,TGTGCCAGCAAATACTTAAGGGGGCAAGCAACTAATGAAAAACTGTTTTTT,CASKYLRGQATNEKLFF
NA,TRBD1,TRBV5-4,TRBJ2-6,TGTGCCAGCAGCTTGGTAGCCGGGACAGGAGCATATGGGGCCAACGTCCTGACTTTC,CASSLVAGTGAYGANVLTF
NA,NA,TRBV2,TRBJ2-7,TGTGCCAGCAGTGCCCCCGACGGATTGGAGCAGTACTTC,CASSAPDGLEQYF
NA,NA,TRBV28,TRBJ1-4,TGTGCCAGCAGCCTTGGAGAAAAACTGTTTTTT,CASSLGEKLFF
NA,NA,TRBV6-5,TRBJ1-1,TGTGCCAGCGGGATTGGACCTCCAAACACTGAAGCTTTCTTT,CASGIGPPNTEAFF
NA,NA,TRBV18,TRBJ1-5,TGTGCCAGCTCACCTGGGGGCGGAGGTCAGCCCCAGCATTTT,CASSPGGGGQPQHF
NA,TRBD2,TRBV7-3,TRBJ2-2,TGTGCCAGCAGCTCCCCGAAGATAGCGGGGGATCTCGGGGAGCTGTTTTTT,CASSSPKIAGDLGELFF
once,NA,TRBV27,TRBJ2-7,TGTGCCAGCAGTTTTTCCCACTCCTACGAGCAGTACTTC,CASSFSHSYEQYF
NA,NA,TRBV7-9,TRBJ1-2,TGTGCCAGCAGCTTAGGGGCAGGTTTAGAAGGCTACACCTTC,CASSLGAGLEGYTF
NA,TRBD2,TRBV19,TRBJ2-1,TGTGCCAGTAGTTTGACTAGCGGGAGAACCTACAATGAGCAGTTCTTC,CASSLTSGRTYNEQFF